This is a list of T cell receptor beta chains from one sample in a study of CD8 T cells in Susac syndrome. A single record per CDR3 protein comes from TCRdb applying MiXCR to the immunoSEQ multiplex PCR reads. The sample carries 140,000 to 150,000 distinct CDR3 sequences, approximately 95% recorded once. Sequenced: CD4+ T cells from PBMCs. All receptors come from a human donor with multiple sclerosis. Both conserved end residues are part of each CDR3. The order of the fields is clone size, V gene, J gene, D gene, CDR3 DNA, CDR3 protein. D genes are given only for firm matches. Clone size is shown for a subset of rows, as once, few, many or a class of expanded clone.

size: once; V: TRBV7-2; J: TRBJ2-4; D: NA; DNA: TGTGCCAGCAGCTTAGATCGGCAGGGGATAGCCAAAAACATTCAGTACTTC; CDR3: CASSLDRQGIAKNIQYF
size: NA; V: TRBV9; J: TRBJ2-7; D: TRBD1; DNA: TGTGCCAGCAGCCCGACAGGGCACGAGCAGTACTTC; CDR3: CASSPTGHEQYF
size: NA; V: TRBV20-1; J: TRBJ2-3; D: TRBD2; DNA: TGCAGTGCTAGGCTCCTAGCGGGGGGGTCAGATACGCAGTATTTT; CDR3: CSARLLAGGSDTQYF
size: NA; V: TRBV6-6; J: TRBJ1-2; D: TRBD1; DNA: TGTGCCAGCAACGTGCAGGGGGTCGACTATGGCTACACCTTC; CDR3: CASNVQGVDYGYTF
size: NA; V: TRBV24-1; J: TRBJ1-2; D: NA; DNA: TGTGCCACCAGTGTGGGGCAGCACTATGGCTACACCTTC; CDR3: CATSVGQHYGYTF
size: NA; V: TRBV20-1; J: TRBJ2-7; D: NA; DNA: TGCAGTGCTAGCGGAGACAGGAGGAACTACGAGCAGTACTTC; CDR3: CSASGDRRNYEQYF
size: NA; V: TRBV7-3; J: TRBJ2-3; D: NA; DNA: TGTGCCAGCAGCTTAACGGGGTGGGATACGCAGTATTTT; CDR3: CASSLTGWDTQYF
size: NA; V: TRBV5-1; J: TRBJ2-3; D: NA; DNA: TGCGCCAGCAGCTTGAGAGGCGTGGTAACAGATACGCAGTATTTT; CDR3: CASSLRGVVTDTQYF
size: NA; V: TRBV28; J: TRBJ2-1; D: TRBD1; DNA: TGTGCCAGCAGGCGACAGGGTTTAAATGAGCAGTTCTTC; CDR3: CASRRQGLNEQFF
size: once; V: TRBV29-1; J: TRBJ1-1; D: NA; DNA: TGCAGCGCTAGGGGGGGGCGTTCCACTGAAGCTTTCTTT; CDR3: CSARGGRSTEAFF
size: NA; V: TRBV29-1; J: TRBJ2-1; D: TRBD2; DNA: TGCAGCGTTGGAGGACTAGCGGGCAATGAGCAGTTCTTC; CDR3: CSVGGLAGNEQFF
size: NA; V: TRBV3-1; J: TRBJ2-3; D: TRBD1; DNA: TGTGCCAGCAGCCACCGACAGGGGCTCACAGATACGCAGTATTTT; CDR3: CASSHRQGLTDTQYF
size: few; V: TRBV7-2; J: TRBJ2-2; D: NA; DNA: TGTGCCAGCAGTTTAGTGGCCGGAAACACCGGGGAGCTGTTTTTT; CDR3: CASSLVAGNTGELFF
size: NA; V: TRBV18; J: TRBJ2-1; D: NA; DNA: TGTGCCAGCTCACCCGCCAGTTACGAGCAGTTCTTC; CDR3: CASSPASYEQFF
size: NA; V: TRBV28; J: TRBJ2-5; D: NA; DNA: TGTGCCAGCAGTTTATGGGGGGCGCGGACCCAGTACTTC; CDR3: CASSLWGARTQYF
size: NA; V: TRBV29-1; J: TRBJ1-3; D: TRBD1; DNA: TGCAGCGTGACATCGACAGGGTTGGGAAACACCATATATTTT; CDR3: CSVTSTGLGNTIYF
size: NA; V: TRBV20-1; J: TRBJ1-5; D: NA; DNA: TGCAGTGCCGCCCGGGCAGGGGTAGGTCAGCCCCAGCATTTT; CDR3: CSAARAGVGQPQHF
size: NA; V: TRBV29-1; J: TRBJ2-5; D: TRBD2; DNA: TGCAGCAAGACTAGCCAGGGAGAGACCCAGTACTTC; CDR3: CSKTSQGETQYF
size: NA; V: TRBV20-1; J: TRBJ2-1; D: TRBD2; DNA: TGCAGTGCTAGAGTTGGCCCGGGAGGTCACAATGAGCAGTTCTTC; CDR3: CSARVGPGGHNEQFF
size: NA; V: TRBV7-2; J: TRBJ2-1; D: NA; DNA: TGTGCCAGCAGCTTAGAGGCCCGCTCCTACAATGAGCAGTTCTTC; CDR3: CASSLEARSYNEQFF
size: NA; V: TRBV30; J: TRBJ2-5; D: NA; DNA: TGTGCCTGGAGTGTAAGAGGGGGATACCAAGAGACCCAGTACTTC; CDR3: CAWSVRGGYQETQYF
size: NA; V: TRBV29-1; J: TRBJ1-2; D: NA; DNA: TGCAGCGTTGAAGTAGGATTGGGTTACCACTATGGCTACACCTTC; CDR3: CSVEVGLGYHYGYTF
size: once; V: TRBV10-3; J: TRBJ2-7; D: NA; DNA: TGTGCCACCGAGGGACCTCTAGACGAGCAGTACTTC; CDR3: CATEGPLDEQYF
size: NA; V: TRBV20-1; J: TRBJ2-7; D: NA; DNA: TGCGGAGGACCACAGACACTCGTCGATGGGGAGCAGTACTTC; CDR3: CGGPQTLVDGEQYF
size: NA; V: TRBV2; J: TRBJ2-7; D: NA; DNA: TGTGCCAGCAGCTCAGACAGCCTCTCCTCCTACGAGCAGTACTTC; CDR3: CASSSDSLSSYEQYF
size: NA; V: TRBV20-1; J: TRBJ2-7; D: TRBD2; DNA: TGCAGTGCCCCACGGACTAGCGGGAGGTCCTCCTACGAGCAGTACTTC; CDR3: CSAPRTSGRSSYEQYF
size: NA; V: TRBV5-1; J: TRBJ1-5; D: NA; DNA: TGCGCCAGCAGCTGCTTAATCCGGGACTCGGGCAATCAGCCCCAGCATTTT; CDR3: CASSCLIRDSGNQPQHF
size: NA; V: TRBV7-2; J: TRBJ2-7; D: NA; DNA: TGTGCCAGCAGCTTAGCGGGCGGTAGTGACGAGCAGTACTTC; CDR3: CASSLAGGSDEQYF
size: NA; V: TRBV29-1; J: TRBJ1-1; D: NA; DNA: TGCAGCGTTGATGTCAGACGGGACACTGAAGCTTTCTTT; CDR3: CSVDVRRDTEAFF
size: NA; V: TRBV9; J: TRBJ2-6; D: TRBD2; DNA: TGTGCCAGCAGCGGGGGACTAGGGATGGTCCTGACTTTC; CDR3: CASSGGLGMVLTF
size: NA; V: TRBV27; J: TRBJ1-3; D: TRBD1; DNA: TGTGCCAGCAGCTCACCCAGACAGGGGACTGGAAACACCATATATTTT; CDR3: CASSSPRQGTGNTIYF
size: NA; V: TRBV15; J: TRBJ1-1; D: NA; DNA: TGTGCCACCAGCAGAGATCAAGGGGGAGGCACTGAAGCTTTCTTT; CDR3: CATSRDQGGGTEAFF
size: few; V: TRBV7-2; J: TRBJ2-7; D: NA; DNA: TGTGCCAGCAGCTCGACCGGCTACGAGCAGTACTTC; CDR3: CASSSTGYEQYF
size: NA; V: TRBV20-1; J: TRBJ2-5; D: NA; DNA: TGCAGTGCTAGAGATAGGCGGACCCAGTACTTC; CDR3: CSARDRRTQYF
size: NA; V: TRBV11-2; J: TRBJ1-6; D: TRBD1; DNA: TGTGCCAGCACCAACAGGGGGACCTATAATTCACCCCTCCACTTT; CDR3: CASTNRGTYNSPLHF
size: NA; V: TRBV19; J: TRBJ2-1; D: NA; DNA: TGTGCCAGTAGCCTAATAGGGGTCGCCTACAATGAGCAGTTCTTC; CDR3: CASSLIGVAYNEQFF
size: NA; V: TRBV5-1; J: TRBJ2-4; D: TRBD2; DNA: TGCGCCAGCAGCTTGGTAGTAGCGGGGGATAAGAACATTCAGTACTTC; CDR3: CASSLVVAGDKNIQYF
size: NA; V: TRBV24-1; J: TRBJ2-1; D: NA; DNA: TGTGCCACCCAGGCACTCAATGAGCAGTTCTTC; CDR3: CATQALNEQFF
size: NA; V: TRBV10-3; J: TRBJ2-5; D: TRBD1; DNA: TGTGCCATCAGAACCGACAGGGTGGAGACCCAGTACTTC; CDR3: CAIRTDRVETQYF
size: NA; V: TRBV4-1; J: TRBJ1-2; D: NA; DNA: TGCGCCAGCAGCCAAGACAGGGGAACGGGGAGTCGCTACACCTTC; CDR3: CASSQDRGTGSRYTF
size: NA; V: TRBV15; J: TRBJ2-7; D: TRBD1; DNA: TGTGCCACCAGCAGAAGATCCGGGACAGGGGGCTCCGAGCAGTACTTC; CDR3: CATSRRSGTGGSEQYF
size: once; V: TRBV6-1; J: TRBJ2-6; D: TRBD1; DNA: TGTGCCAGCAGCCGCCCAGCTCAGGGGGCAGGGGCCAACGTCCTGACTTTC; CDR3: CASSRPAQGAGANVLTF
size: NA; V: TRBV29-1; J: TRBJ2-6; D: TRBD2; DNA: TGCAGCGTTCTACCGGGACTAGCGGGATCTGGGGCCAACGTCCTGACTTTC; CDR3: CSVLPGLAGSGANVLTF
size: NA; V: TRBV29-1; J: TRBJ1-1; D: NA; DNA: TGCAGCGTTGGCGTACAGATGAACACTGAAGCTTTCTTT; CDR3: CSVGVQMNTEAFF
size: NA; V: TRBV28; J: TRBJ2-6; D: NA; DNA: TGTGCCAGCAGTCCGGCCCTCTCTGGGGCCAACGTCCTGACTTTC; CDR3: CASSPALSGANVLTF
size: NA; V: TRBV6-5; J: TRBJ2-3; D: NA; DNA: TGTGCCAGCAGTTACGGGGTACAGCGTCTACGAACAGATACGCAGTATTTT; CDR3: CASSYGVQRLRTDTQYF
size: NA; V: TRBV20-1; J: TRBJ2-7; D: NA; DNA: TGCAGTGCTAGAGTGGTTTACGAGCAGTACTTC; CDR3: CSARVVYEQYF
size: NA; V: TRBV20-1; J: TRBJ1-2; D: NA; DNA: TGCAGTGCTAGTATACCGAACAGCGACTATGGCTACACCTTC; CDR3: CSASIPNSDYGYTF
size: NA; V: TRBV30; J: TRBJ2-4; D: NA; DNA: TGTGCCTGGAAGGCTATCCAAAACATTCAGTACTTC; CDR3: CAWKAIQNIQYF
size: NA; V: TRBV7-9; J: TRBJ2-5; D: TRBD2; DNA: TGTGCCAGCAGCTTAGAAGCGGGGGCGGGAGAGACCCAGTACTTC; CDR3: CASSLEAGAGETQYF
size: NA; V: TRBV27; J: TRBJ2-7; D: NA; DNA: TGTGCCAGCCACCGGTGCGAGCAGTACTTC; CDR3: CASHRCEQYF
size: NA; V: TRBV3-1; J: TRBJ2-7; D: NA; DNA: TGTGCCAGCAGCCGGCGGGACTGGTCCTACGAGCAGTACTTC; CDR3: CASSRRDWSYEQYF
size: NA; V: TRBV4-1; J: TRBJ1-6; D: NA; DNA: TGCGCCAGCAGCCTTTGGGAGACAGGTTCCGGTTCACCCCTCCACTTT; CDR3: CASSLWETGSGSPLHF
size: NA; V: TRBV15; J: TRBJ2-3; D: NA; DNA: TGTGCCACCGCCACCTTAACTAGCACAGATACGCAGTATTTT; CDR3: CATATLTSTDTQYF
size: NA; V: TRBV12-3/TRBV12-4; J: TRBJ2-6; D: NA; DNA: TGTGCCAGCAGTTTAGGGGCAGGGAGCTCTGGGGCCAACGTCCTGACTTTC; CDR3: CASSLGAGSSGANVLTF